What follows is one TCR beta chain and its context. Donors were ostensibly healthy at sampling, although undocumented immune exposures were probable. This specimen belongs to a study of cytomegalovirus exposure and HLA in healthy donors. CDR3 size: 14 residues. Looked up from germline, CDR1 is MGHRA and CDR2 is YSYEKL. V was clipped by 6 bases and J by 3 bases, with 14 bases between them. This PCR relied on a set of 60 Vbeta primers and 13 Jbeta primers. Sequencing was performed with immunoSEQ multiplex PCR; in TCRdb, only in-frame clones are kept and a portion is missing. The table has roughly 150,000 clones, 65% to 80% seen once.

This sequence joins TRBV4-1 and TRBJ1-2; D is uncertain. The specimen sequenced was PBMCs. This TCR derives from a man aged 40-50 years in good health and CMV-seronegative. The CDR3 DNA reads TGCGCCAGCAGTGTAGTGGGGAGCGACTATGGCTACACCTTC. As protein: CASSVVGSDYGYTF.